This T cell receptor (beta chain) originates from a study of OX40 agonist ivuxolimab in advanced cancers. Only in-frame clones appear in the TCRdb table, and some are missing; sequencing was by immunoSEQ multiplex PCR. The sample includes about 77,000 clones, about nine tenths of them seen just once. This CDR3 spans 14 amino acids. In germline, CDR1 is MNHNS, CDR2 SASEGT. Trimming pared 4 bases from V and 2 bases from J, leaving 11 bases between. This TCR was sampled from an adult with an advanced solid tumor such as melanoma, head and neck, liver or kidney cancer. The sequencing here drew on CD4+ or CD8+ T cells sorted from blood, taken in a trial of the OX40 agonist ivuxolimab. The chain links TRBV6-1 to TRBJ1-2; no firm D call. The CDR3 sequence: CASSGEPANYGYTF. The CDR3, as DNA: TGTGCCAGCAGTGGGGAGCCGGCGAACTATGGCTACACCTTC.